These T cell receptor beta chains were read from a single sample in a study of identical twins. In TCRdb, the 5' RACE reads were re-called with MiXCR into one record per CDR3 protein. In the table there are about 340,000 distinct CDR3 sequences, roughly 12% of which are singletons. The sample was also reused in another study, on yellow fever vaccine responses in identical twins.

Source material: CD8+ T cells sorted from blood. The source of these receptors is a woman between 18 and 29 years old in good health. Each CDR3 is given with its conserved first and last residue. Each record gives: CDR3 DNA, CDR3 protein, V gene, clone size, D gene, J gene. D genes are given only for firm matches. Part of the rows lack a size; the others show once, few, many or a class for expanded clones.

cdr3_nt: TGCGCCAGCAGCCAGAACCCCTCGCAAAATGAGCAGTTCTTC
cdr3_aa: CASSQNPSQNEQFF
v_call: TRBV4-1
clone_size: -
d_call: -
j_call: TRBJ2-1

cdr3_nt: TGTGCCAGTAGGGGTCAGGAAAACATTCAGTACTTC
cdr3_aa: CASRGQENIQYF
v_call: TRBV19
clone_size: few
d_call: -
j_call: TRBJ2-4

cdr3_nt: TGTGCCAGCAGCCCCGCCGAAGGGCGCGGCGAGCAGTACTTC
cdr3_aa: CASSPAEGRGEQYF
v_call: TRBV5-6
clone_size: -
d_call: -
j_call: TRBJ2-7

cdr3_nt: TGTGCCAGCAGCTTAGTTATTGGGACCAAAAATTCACCCCTCCACTTT
cdr3_aa: CASSLVIGTKNSPLHF
v_call: TRBV7-2
clone_size: -
d_call: -
j_call: TRBJ1-6

cdr3_nt: TGTGCCAGCAGCTCCCCTCCGAGGCAGTTCTTC
cdr3_aa: CASSSPPRQFF
v_call: TRBV7-8
clone_size: many
d_call: -
j_call: TRBJ2-1

cdr3_nt: TGTGCCAGCAGTGCACAGGATAGCTCCTACAATGAGCAGTTCTTC
cdr3_aa: CASSAQDSSYNEQFF
v_call: TRBV6-1
clone_size: few
d_call: -
j_call: TRBJ2-1

cdr3_nt: TGTGCCAGCAGCTCACGCGGGGGCGGGATCCCCCACCGGCCATCGAGCTCCTACAATGAGCAGTTCTTC
cdr3_aa: CASSSRGGGIPHRPSSSYNEQFF
v_call: TRBV7-1
clone_size: -
d_call: -
j_call: TRBJ2-1

cdr3_nt: TGTGCCAGCAGCCTTCGGACTAGCGGGATGGGAGAGACCCAGTACTTC
cdr3_aa: CASSLRTSGMGETQYF
v_call: TRBV7-8
clone_size: -
d_call: TRBD2
j_call: TRBJ2-5

cdr3_nt: TGTGCCAGCACAGCGACACCCCCAGCGGGTGAAAAACTGTTTTTT
cdr3_aa: CASTATPPAGEKLFF
v_call: TRBV28
clone_size: -
d_call: -
j_call: TRBJ1-4

cdr3_nt: TGCGCCAGCAGTGAGTCGCCTGGACAGAACTTAGACGAGCAGTACTTC
cdr3_aa: CASSESPGQNLDEQYF
v_call: TRBV10-1
clone_size: few
d_call: -
j_call: TRBJ2-7

cdr3_nt: TGTGCCAGCAGCGTAGAAGGTGAAGTGTATGAGCAGTACTTC
cdr3_aa: CASSVEGEVYEQYF
v_call: TRBV9
clone_size: few
d_call: -
j_call: TRBJ2-7

cdr3_nt: TGTGCCAGCAGCCAGACGCATGGGGGGGGGCGTAGCACAGATACGCAGTATTTT
cdr3_aa: CASSQTHGGGRSTDTQYF
v_call: TRBV11-2
clone_size: few
d_call: -
j_call: TRBJ2-3

cdr3_nt: TGTGCCACCAGCAGAGATAATACTACACCCCTCCACTTT
cdr3_aa: CATSRDNTTPLHF
v_call: TRBV15
clone_size: -
d_call: -
j_call: TRBJ1-6

cdr3_nt: TGTGCCACCAGCAGAAAACAGGGGGCGAACACCGGGGAGCTGTTTTTT
cdr3_aa: CATSRKQGANTGELFF
v_call: TRBV15
clone_size: many
d_call: TRBD1
j_call: TRBJ2-2

cdr3_nt: TGTGCCAGCAGCCCCTCTACCAACACTGAAGCTTTCTTT
cdr3_aa: CASSPSTNTEAFF
v_call: TRBV3-1
clone_size: few
d_call: -
j_call: TRBJ1-1

cdr3_nt: TGTGCCAGCAGTCGACTAGCGGGAGGGCTGAGCTACGAGCAGTACTTC
cdr3_aa: CASSRLAGGLSYEQYF
v_call: TRBV27
clone_size: many
d_call: TRBD2
j_call: TRBJ2-7

cdr3_nt: TGTGCCAGCTCACCATTAGCGGCTCCGAACACCGGGGAGCTGTTTTTT
cdr3_aa: CASSPLAAPNTGELFF
v_call: TRBV18
clone_size: few
d_call: -
j_call: TRBJ2-2

cdr3_nt: TGTGCCAGCAGCTTATATACACGCGTACCTACAGATACGCAGTATTTT
cdr3_aa: CASSLYTRVPTDTQYF
v_call: TRBV7-2
clone_size: many
d_call: -
j_call: TRBJ2-3

cdr3_nt: TGCAGTGCTAGAGATGGGACTCAGTCCTACAATGAGCAGTTCTTC
cdr3_aa: CSARDGTQSYNEQFF
v_call: TRBV20-1
clone_size: few
d_call: -
j_call: TRBJ2-1

cdr3_nt: TGTGCCAGCAGTGACTCGGTGCGGCAGCTCAATCAGCCCCAGCATTTT
cdr3_aa: CASSDSVRQLNQPQHF
v_call: TRBV6-4
clone_size: many
d_call: -
j_call: TRBJ1-5

cdr3_nt: TGTGCCAGCAGCCCCCAAGGGGCCCCCTACGAGCAGTACTTC
cdr3_aa: CASSPQGAPYEQYF
v_call: TRBV7-9
clone_size: -
d_call: -
j_call: TRBJ2-7

cdr3_nt: TGTGCCAGCAGCTTACCCGATAGCGGGAACTACGAGCAGTACTTC
cdr3_aa: CASSLPDSGNYEQYF
v_call: TRBV7-9
clone_size: many
d_call: TRBD2
j_call: TRBJ2-7

cdr3_nt: TGTGCCAGCACCCATAGCGGGGGCGCTAACAATGAGCAGTTCTTC
cdr3_aa: CASTHSGGANNEQFF
v_call: TRBV6-1
clone_size: -
d_call: TRBD2
j_call: TRBJ2-1

cdr3_nt: TGTGCCAGCAGCCCGAGGTCGGGGTCCCTCTACAATGAGCAGTTCTTC
cdr3_aa: CASSPRSGSLYNEQFF
v_call: TRBV9
clone_size: -
d_call: -
j_call: TRBJ2-1

cdr3_nt: TGTGCCAGCAGTACTATGGCCCTAGAAGCTTTCTTT
cdr3_aa: CASSTMALEAFF
v_call: TRBV28
clone_size: few
d_call: -
j_call: TRBJ1-1

cdr3_nt: TGTGCCAGCAGCTTGAGCGCCGTGGGACAGGGCCTGTTCTGGGGCTACACCTTC
cdr3_aa: CASSLSAVGQGLFWGYTF
v_call: TRBV5-6
clone_size: -
d_call: TRBD1
j_call: TRBJ1-2

cdr3_nt: TGTGCCAGCAGTGCCTCGGGACAGGGGGCGGGTGAGCAGTACTTC
cdr3_aa: CASSASGQGAGEQYF
v_call: TRBV28
clone_size: -
d_call: TRBD1
j_call: TRBJ2-7

cdr3_nt: TGTGCCAGCAGTTTTTCCCGGACAGGGTCCCCCTATGGCTACACCTTC
cdr3_aa: CASSFSRTGSPYGYTF
v_call: TRBV27
clone_size: -
d_call: TRBD1
j_call: TRBJ1-2